The 24 T cell receptor beta chains given below trace back to one sample, sequenced in a study of beta chain features in type 1 diabetes. Every bit of the isolated RNA underwent reverse transcription, so sequencing read expressed TCRB transcripts. Produced via immunoSEQ multiplex PCR; TCRdb's table is partial and in-frame only. The sample has some 150,000 clones, approximately 52% seen once; the top ten hold 0.35% to 0.5%. Sequenced: Tregs from blood. Receptors were obtained from a man between 18 and 29 years old in good health.

This clone was picked up a small number of times. CDR3 nucleotides: TGTGCCAGCAGTGAAAACAGGGACCTCCGTGAAGCTTTCTTT. Translating gives CASSENRDLREAFF. V gene TRBV2 combines with J gene TRBJ1-1; maybe TRBD1 (6 bases). V was shortened by 2 bases and J by 7 bases, with 14 bases between the two germline ends. This CDR3 is 14 amino acids long. Germline V gene sequence: CDR1 SNHLY, CDR2 FYNNEI.

This chain joins TRBV2 and TRBJ1-4; D is unresolved. The V and J ends lost 1 base and 8 bases respectively, with 14 bases between them. This CDR3 is 15 amino acids long. Germline loops: CDR1 SNHLY, CDR2 FYNNEI. Here the CDR3 reads CASSEGRWVREKLFF. As DNA, the CDR3 is TGTGCCAGCAGTGAAGGTCGGTGGGTGCGGGAAAAACTGTTTTTT. Together with reference TRBV2 and TRBJ1-4, the CDR3 gives the full variable domain: EPEVTQTPSHQVTQMGQEVILRCVPISNHLYFYWYRQILGQKVEFLVSFYNNEISEKSEIFDDQFSVERPDGSNFTLKIRSTKLEDSAMYFCASSEGRWVREKLFFGSGTQLSVL.

The gene calls are TRBV5-4 and TRBJ2-1; D uncertain. V lost 0 bases, J lost 3 bases, and 4 bases lay in between. Germline-derived CDR1 and CDR2 are SGHNT and YYREEE (reference sequence). CDR3 length: 13 residues. This CDR3 is CASSLDSYNEQFF. CDR3 coding DNA: TGTGCCAGCAGCTTGGACAGCTACAATGAGCAGTTCTTC.

J is TRBJ1-2 and V is TRBV7-8; 10 bases match TRBD1. With 0 bases clipped from V and 7 bases from J, the junction kept 8 bases outside the gene matches. Germline V CDR1 and CDR2: SGHVS, FQNEAQ. The CDR3 spans 16 residues. This CDR3 is CASSLARLTGGGGYTF. CDR3 coding DNA: TGTGCCAGCAGCTTAGCGAGGTTGACAGGGGGCGGTGGCTACACCTTC.

The chain links TRBV10-1 to TRBJ2-1; possible D gene TRBD1, 6 bases. The V end lost 0 bases, the J end lost 7 bases, and 10 bases lay between the germline ends. CDR1 WNHNN and CDR2 SYGVQD come from the germline V gene (reference sequence). This CDR3 comprises 14 residues. CDR3 amino acids: CASSESGQGNEQFF. The CDR3 region has the DNA TGCGCCAGCAGTGAGTCTGGGCAGGGGAATGAGCAGTTCTTC.

This chain uses TRBV7-2 with TRBJ1-6; D perhaps matches TRBD1 (6 bases). CDR1 is SGHTA, CDR2 FQGNSA, per germline. V shed 1 base and J shed 7 bases, with 14 bases lying between them. The CDR3 covers 16 residues. This chain's CDR3 is CASSLDRTAVNSPLHF. The DNA of the CDR3 is TGTGCCAGCAGCTTAGACCGGACAGCGGTCAATTCACCCCTCCACTTT.

This clone was counted between two and nine times. The V and J genes are TRBV6-5 and TRBJ2-5; 7 positions agree with TRBD1. The closer fit of TRBJ2-7 to the DNA end suggests the J call may be wrong. This CDR3 has 15 residues. Germline CDR1 is MNHEY and CDR2 is SVGAGI. This chain's CDR3 is CASSRTGERTYEQYF. CDR3 DNA sequence: TGTGCCAGCAGTCGCACAGGGGAAAGGACCTACGAGCAGTACTTC.

The rearrangement uses TRBV6-1 and TRBJ2-1; D is perhaps TRBD1 (5 bases). Germline V lookup: CDR1 MNHNS, CDR2 SASEGT. This CDR3 is built from 13 residues. V lost 0 bases and J lost 9, with 9 bases in between. The CDR3 region has the DNA TGTGCCAGCAGTGAAGCGTTTAGGGGTGAGCAGTTCTTC. Amino acids: CASSEAFRGEQFF.

This rearrangement joins TRBV7-2 to TRBJ2-3, with 10 bases matching TRBD2. The CDR3 length is 16 residues. Germline assignment: CDR1 SGHTA and CDR2 FQGNSA. Trimming removed 1 base from V and 3 bases from J; junction bases left unmatched: 4. The CDR3 region is CASSLVAGGGTDTQYF. The CDR3 nucleotides read TGTGCCAGCAGCTTAGTAGCGGGGGGTGGGACAGATACGCAGTATTTT.

CDR3 region: CAWRVPASNILFF. The DNA of the CDR3 is TGTGCCTGGAGAGTGCCCGCCAGTAATATACTGTTTTTT. The gene calls are TRBV30 and TRBJ1-4; D is unclear. The CDR3 totals 13 residues. Trimming took 3 bases from V and 13 from J, leaving 18 bases between them. CDR1 is GTSNPN and CDR2 is SVGIG in the germline V gene (reference sequence).

This clone was detected only once. The J gene is TRBJ2-7, the V gene TRBV6-1; 9 bases fit TRBD1. Per germline, CDR1 MNHNS and CDR2 SASEGT. The V gene end was trimmed by 11 bases and the J gene end by 5 bases; junction bases not matched to a gene: 13. This CDR3 is built from 14 residues. This chain's CDR3 is CAGSPGQGWNEQYF. Here the CDR3 DNA reads TGTGCCGGATCGCCGGGACAGGGATGGAACGAGCAGTACTTC.

CDR3 amino acids: CATLPTGMGGYTF. CDR3 bases: TGTGCCACTCTACCGACAGGGATGGGCGGCTACACCTTC. This chain joins TRBV10-3 and TRBJ1-2; TRBD1 matches 7 bases. Germline V gene lookup returns CDR1 ENHRY and CDR2 SYGVKD. The V segment lost 10 bases and the J segment 8 bases; nucleotides outside the gene matches: 13. This CDR3 has 13 amino acids.

There are a few counts of this clone. The V gene is TRBV27, the J gene TRBJ2-7; possibly TRBD1 for D (5 bases). In germline, CDR1 is MNHEY, CDR2 SMNVEV (reference sequence). Deletions cut 0 bases from V and 3 bases from J, with 12 bases between. This CDR3 spans 15 amino acids. The CDR3 is CASSLSSVTGYEQYF. The CDR3 bases are TGTGCCAGCAGTTTATCGTCGGTCACAGGCTACGAGCAGTACTTC.

This clone has just one count. This sequence joins TRBV4-2 and TRBJ1-4; the D gene is possibly TRBD1 (5 bases). CDR1 and CDR2 (germline): LGHNA, YNFKEQ. The CDR3 is made up of 16 amino acids. V lost 3 bases and J lost 0, with 11 bases in between. The CDR3 nucleotides read TGTGCCAGCAGCCAGGCAACCAGGGCAACTAATGAAAAACTGTTTTTT. Its protein product is CASSQATRATNEKLFF.

The CDR3 region has the DNA TGTGCCAGCAGCGTAGTGGCCAGTTCTTTATTGAACACTGAAGCTTTCTTT. It yields the protein CASSVVASSLLNTEAFF. The chain combines TRBV9 with TRBJ1-1; D unresolved. Germline CDR1 reads SGDLS; CDR2 reads YYNGEE. This CDR3 is 17 amino acids long. Trimming shortened V by 0 bases and J by 0 bases, and 15 bases separated the two germline ends.

V usage is TRBV11-2 and J usage is TRBJ2-5; TRBD2 matches 9 bases. The CDR3 runs to 15 residues. CDR1 and CDR2 from the germline V gene are SGHAT and FQNNGV. Losses at the gene ends were 3 bases for V and 7 bases for J; bases not matched to a gene: 9. CDR3 nucleotides: TGTGCCAGCAGCTTTGTCGCGGGAGGGAGCGGGACCCAGTACTTC. Translated: CASSFVAGGSGTQYF.

The chain joins TRBV6-6 to TRBJ2-1; the match to TRBD2 covers 14 bases. The germline V gene has CDR1 MNHNY and CDR2 SVGAGI (reference sequence). V shed 6 bases and J 12 bases; nucleotides not matched to a gene: 13. The CDR3 extends over 16 amino acids. The DNA for the CDR3 is TGTGCCAGCAGCCGGACTAGCGGGGGGCAATGGGGCGGGCAGTTCTTC. This translates into CASSRTSGGQWGGQFF.

As concerns this clone: Mismatch with germline at one junction end may stem from a read error. The chain carries TRBV7-7 and TRBJ2-5, with 10 bases identical to TRBD2. The germline CDR1 and CDR2 sequences are SSHAT and FNYEAQ (reference sequence). The CDR3 length is 15 residues. The CDR3 protein is CASSPQIAGGETQYF. In DNA, the CDR3 is TGTGCTAGCAGCCCTCAAATAGCGGGAGGAGAGACCCAGTACTTC.

This chain uses TRBV6-6 with TRBJ1-1, with D uncertain. The V gene's germline CDR1 is MNHNY and CDR2 SVGAGI (reference sequence). The CDR3 loop spans 13 amino acids. Trimming took 7 bases from V and 3 from J, leaving 12 bases between them. This chain's CDR3 is CASTYVIDTEAFF. CDR3 in DNA: TGTGCCAGCACCTACGTAATTGACACTGAAGCTTTCTTT.

This clone was recorded a few times. J is TRBJ1-1 and V is TRBV7-2; tentative D call: TRBD1 (5 bases). The CDR3 sequence is 15 residues long. Trimming took off 1 base at V and 4 bases at J, with 13 bases between the two ends. The germline gives CDR1 SGHTA, CDR2 FQGNSA. CDR3 in amino acids: CASSLGSAGPTEAFF. CDR3 in DNA: TGTGCCAGCAGCTTAGGGTCGGCAGGGCCCACTGAAGCTTTCTTT.

V and J are TRBV7-2 and TRBJ2-7; weak D call: TRBD2 (6 bases). Between the trimmed V and J ends, which lost 5 bases and 1 base, there was a span of 12 bases. The germline V gene encodes CDR1 SGHTA and CDR2 FQGNSA. The CDR3 has 14 residues. CDR3 in amino acids: CASSPRLGSYEQYF. CDR3 nucleotide sequence: TGTGCCAGCAGCCCTCGACTAGGGTCCTACGAGCAGTACTTC.

The chain links TRBV5-1 to TRBJ2-5; 9 bases are a match to TRBD1. After removal of 4 bases from V and 1 base from J, the junction contained 14 bases not matched to a gene. CDR3 size: 18 residues. CDR1 and CDR2 (germline): SGHRS, YFSETQ. CDR3 sequence reads: CASSGRTGVNHLQETQYF. The CDR3 coding sequence is TGCGCCAGCAGCGGAAGGACAGGGGTCAACCACCTCCAAGAGACCCAGTACTTC.

This clone has more than one count but fewer than ten. V is TRBV7-2 and J is TRBJ2-1; TRBD2 matches 13 bases. This CDR3 is 15 amino acids long. Trimming removed 5 bases from V and 6 bases from J; junction bases left unmatched: 4. Germline CDR1 is SGHTA and CDR2 is FQGNSA. The CDR3 nucleotides read TGTGCCAGCAGCACACTAGCGGGAGGGCCCAATGAGCAGTTCTTC. It encodes CASSTLAGGPNEQFF.

The rearrangement joins TRBV5-4 to TRBJ1-6; D is possibly TRBD1 (5 bases). CDR1 SGHNT and CDR2 YYREEE come from the germline V gene (reference sequence). CDR3 length equals 17 residues. V dropped 3 bases and J dropped 0 bases, with 13 bases sitting between them. The CDR3 spells CASSWGPKRSYNSPLHF. CDR3 nucleotides: TGTGCCAGCAGCTGGGGCCCCAAACGCTCCTATAATTCACCCCTCCACTTT.